This T cell receptor beta chain was observed in a study of blood T cell repertoires in COVID-19. The CDR3 contains 14 residues. Deletions cut 6 bases from V and 5 bases from J, with 11 bases between. CDR1 is LNHDA, CDR2 SQIVND, per germline (reference sequence). Original analysis: Reference gene primers were amplified, and this amplification served to estimate nucleated cell counts. Sequencing was performed with immunoSEQ multiplex PCR; in TCRdb, only in-frame clones are kept and a portion is missing. The D gene and trimming were derived from the DNA, and the V and J assignments and clone size from that table. Of around 60,000 clones in the sample, around 89% were seen once.

Sequencing used peripheral blood. V is TRBV19 and J is TRBJ2-6; D remains ambiguous. The TCR sequence derives from a woman aged 55-75 years with COVID-19, enrolled during active disease. The CDR3 region is CASRALPRANVLTF. CDR3 nucleotides: TGTGCCAGTAGGGCCCTCCCGAGGGCCAACGTCCTGACTTTC.